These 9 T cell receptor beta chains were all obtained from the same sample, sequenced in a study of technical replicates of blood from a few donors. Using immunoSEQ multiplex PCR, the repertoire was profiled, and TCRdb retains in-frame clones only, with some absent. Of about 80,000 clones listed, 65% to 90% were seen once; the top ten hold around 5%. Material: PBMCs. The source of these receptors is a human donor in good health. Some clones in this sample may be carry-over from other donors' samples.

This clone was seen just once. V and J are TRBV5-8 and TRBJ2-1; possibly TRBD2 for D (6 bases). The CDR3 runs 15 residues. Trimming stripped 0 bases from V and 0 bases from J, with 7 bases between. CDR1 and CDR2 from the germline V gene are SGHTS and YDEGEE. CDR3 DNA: TGTGCCAGCAGCTTGGACGGGAGCTCCTACAATGAGCAGTTCTTC. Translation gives CASSLDGSSYNEQFF.

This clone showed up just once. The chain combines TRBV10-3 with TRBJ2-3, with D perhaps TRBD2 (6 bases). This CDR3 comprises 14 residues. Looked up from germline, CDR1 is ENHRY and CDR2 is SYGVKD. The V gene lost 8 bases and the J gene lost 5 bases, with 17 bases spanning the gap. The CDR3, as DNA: TGTGCCATCCGGGGTGGCGGGATTCAAGATACGCAGTATTTT. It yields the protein CAIRGGGIQDTQYF.

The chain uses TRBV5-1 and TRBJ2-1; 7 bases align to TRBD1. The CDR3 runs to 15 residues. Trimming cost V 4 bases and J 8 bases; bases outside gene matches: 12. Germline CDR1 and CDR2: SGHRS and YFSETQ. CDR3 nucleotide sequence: TGCGCCAGCAGCGAAGGACAGGCCCGGACGGATGAGCAGTTCTTC. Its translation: CASSEGQARTDEQFF.

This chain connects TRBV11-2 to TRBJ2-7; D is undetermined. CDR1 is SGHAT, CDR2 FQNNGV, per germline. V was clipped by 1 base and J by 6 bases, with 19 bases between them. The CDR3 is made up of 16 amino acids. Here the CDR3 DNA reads TGTGCCAGCAGCTTAGGGCGGAAAGTGGCAGTCGGCGAGCAGTACTTC. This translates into CASSLGRKVAVGEQYF.

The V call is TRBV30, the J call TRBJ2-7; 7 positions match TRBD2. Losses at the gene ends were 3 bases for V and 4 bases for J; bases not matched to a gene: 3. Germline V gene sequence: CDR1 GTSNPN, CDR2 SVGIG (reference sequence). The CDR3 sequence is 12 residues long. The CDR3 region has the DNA TGTGCCTGGAGCGCGGGAGCATACGAGCAGTACTTC. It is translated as CAWSAGAYEQYF.

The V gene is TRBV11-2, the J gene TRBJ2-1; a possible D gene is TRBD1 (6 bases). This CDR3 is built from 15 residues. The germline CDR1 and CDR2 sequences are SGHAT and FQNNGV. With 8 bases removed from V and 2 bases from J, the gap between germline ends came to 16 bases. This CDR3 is CASHPDSKPYNEQFF. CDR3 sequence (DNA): TGTGCCAGCCACCCGGACAGCAAGCCCTACAATGAGCAGTTCTTC.

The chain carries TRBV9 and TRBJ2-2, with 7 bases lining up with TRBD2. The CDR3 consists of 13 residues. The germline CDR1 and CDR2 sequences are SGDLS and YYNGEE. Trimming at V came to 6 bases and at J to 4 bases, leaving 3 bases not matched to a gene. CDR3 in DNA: TGTGCCAGCACAGGGAGGGGCACCGGGGAGCTGTTTTTT. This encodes CASTGRGTGELFF.

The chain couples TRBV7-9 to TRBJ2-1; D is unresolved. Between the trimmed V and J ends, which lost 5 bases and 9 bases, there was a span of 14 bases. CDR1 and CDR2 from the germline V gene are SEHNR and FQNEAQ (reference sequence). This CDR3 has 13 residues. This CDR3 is CASSPLEFGEQFF. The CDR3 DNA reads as TGTGCCAGCAGCCCCCTAGAGTTTGGTGAGCAGTTCTTC.

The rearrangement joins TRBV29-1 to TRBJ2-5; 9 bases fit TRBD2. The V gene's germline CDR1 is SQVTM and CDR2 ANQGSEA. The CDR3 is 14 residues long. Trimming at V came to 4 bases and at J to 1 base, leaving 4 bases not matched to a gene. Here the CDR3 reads CSVVGGRVQETQYF. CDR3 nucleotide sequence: TGCAGCGTTGTTGGCGGGAGGGTCCAAGAGACCCAGTACTTC.